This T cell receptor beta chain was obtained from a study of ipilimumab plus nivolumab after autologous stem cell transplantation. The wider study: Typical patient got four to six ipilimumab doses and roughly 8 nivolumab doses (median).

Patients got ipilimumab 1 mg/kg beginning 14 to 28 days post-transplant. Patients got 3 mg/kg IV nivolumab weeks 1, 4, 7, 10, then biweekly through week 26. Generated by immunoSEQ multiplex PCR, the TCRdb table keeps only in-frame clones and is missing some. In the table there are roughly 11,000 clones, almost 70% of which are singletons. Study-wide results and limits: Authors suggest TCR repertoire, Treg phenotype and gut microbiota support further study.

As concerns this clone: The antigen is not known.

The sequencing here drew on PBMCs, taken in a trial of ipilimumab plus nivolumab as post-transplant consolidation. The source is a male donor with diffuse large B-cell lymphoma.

In DNA form, the CDR3 reads TGCGCCAGCAGCCAAGATGGCGGGAGCTCCTACAATGAGCAGTTCTTC. Its protein product is CASSQDGGSSYNEQFF. The chain recombines TRBV4-3 with TRBJ2-1; 7 bases are a match to TRBD2. Germline CDR1 is LGHNA and CDR2 is YSLEER. The junction had 2 bases not matched to a gene; V was cut back by 0 bases and J by 0 bases. CDR3 length: 16 residues.